This is a list of T cell receptor beta chains from one sample in a study of blood T cell repertoires in COVID-19. The repertoire was sequenced with immunoSEQ multiplex PCR; TCRdb's copy has only in-frame clones and lacks some. The sample records roughly 200,000 clones, approximately 85% being singletons. The sequencing input was peripheral blood. The receptors were gathered from a man aged 55 to 70 with acute or convalescent COVID-19. The CDR3 runs from the conserved cysteine through the conserved F or W. The D gene is left open where the match is weak. Clone size is not always given. Where it is, it says once, few, many or a class for expanded clones.

j_call,d_call,clone_size,v_call,cdr3_aa,cdr3_nt
TRBJ2-3,TRBD2,-,TRBV5-1,CASSLGGTTEGVDTQYF,TGCGCCAGCAGCCTGGGGGGGACTACGGAGGGAGTAGATACGCAGTATTTT
TRBJ2-7,-,-,TRBV19,CASSRRLEGYEQYF,TGTGCCAGTAGTAGACGACTAGAGGGGTACGAGCAGTACTTC
TRBJ2-5,-,few,TRBV4-2,CASSQFQQETQYF,TGTGCCAGCAGCCAATTCCAGCAAGAGACCCAGTACTTC
TRBJ2-7,-,once,TRBV27,CASRRSGSYEQYF,TGTGCCAGCCGCCGTTCGGGCTCCTACGAGCAGTACTTC
TRBJ2-7,TRBD1,-,TRBV27,CASSLGGREYEQYF,TGTGCCAGCAGTCTAGGGGGCAGGGAATACGAGCAGTACTTC
TRBJ1-4,-,-,TRBV28,CATGSGNEKLFF,TGTGCCACGGGAAGTGGGAATGAAAAACTGTTTTTT
TRBJ2-1,TRBD2,-,TRBV5-1,CASSLFAGGTVNEQFF,TGCGCCAGCAGCTTGTTCGCGGGAGGGACGGTGAATGAGCAGTTCTTC
TRBJ2-3,-,-,TRBV5-1,CASTGEDTQYF,TGCGCCAGCACAGGGGAAGATACGCAGTATTTT
TRBJ1-4,TRBD1,-,TRBV6-5,CASRLQGESNEKLFF,TGTGCCAGCAGGCTACAGGGGGAGTCTAATGAAAAACTGTTTTTT
TRBJ2-1,TRBD2,-,TRBV5-1,CASSLGSSGFYNEQFF,TGCGCCAGCAGCTTGGGGTCTAGCGGGTTCTACAATGAGCAGTTCTTC
TRBJ1-2,TRBD1,once,TRBV19,CASTWSGGQGYTF,TGTGCCAGCACTTGGTCAGGGGGCCAGGGCTACACCTTC
TRBJ1-1,TRBD1,-,TRBV5-4,CASSFSGTGSEAFF,TGTGCCAGCAGCTTTAGTGGGACAGGGAGTGAAGCTTTCTTT
TRBJ2-3,-,-,TRBV7-2,CASTIAASDTQYF,TGTGCCAGCACCATTGCGGCCAGTGATACGCAGTATTTT
TRBJ1-3,-,-,TRBV7-2,CASSFGGGNTIYF,TGTGCCAGCAGCTTCGGAGGCGGAAACACCATATATTTT
TRBJ2-7,TRBD1,-,TRBV5-1,CASSSGDRSYHEQYF,TGCGCCAGCAGCTCGGGGGACAGGTCGTACCACGAGCAGTACTTC
TRBJ1-5,-,-,TRBV6-2/TRBV6-3,CASSYAPGSLQPQHF,TGTGCCAGCAGTTACGCACCCGGGTCACTTCAGCCCCAGCATTTT
TRBJ1-4,TRBD1,-,TRBV24-1,CATSGQGANEKLFF,TGTGCCACCAGCGGACAGGGAGCTAATGAAAAACTGTTTTTT
TRBJ2-2,TRBD2,once,TRBV27,CASSPGLDLGELFF,TGTGCCAGCAGTCCGGGACTAGATCTCGGGGAGCTGTTTTTT
TRBJ1-6,TRBD1,once,TRBV6-5,CASSYSWTGLGSPLHF,TGTGCCAGCAGTTACTCGTGGACAGGGCTTGGTTCACCCCTCCACTTT
TRBJ2-5,TRBD2,-,TRBV2,CASRQRETGETQYF,TGTGCCAGCAGACAGCGGGAGACGGGGGAGACCCAGTACTTC
TRBJ2-7,-,-,TRBV7-9,CASSLLAWGEQYF,TGTGCCAGCAGCTTACTAGCGTGGGGCGAGCAGTACTTC
TRBJ1-1,-,-,TRBV27,CASSKPDNLGNMNTEAFF,TGTGCCAGCAGTAAACCGGACAATTTGGGAAACATGAACACTGAAGCTTTCTTT
TRBJ1-1,-,-,TRBV7-2,CASSADRNTEAFF,TGTGCCAGCAGCGCTGACAGGAACACTGAAGCTTTCTTT
TRBJ1-1,TRBD1,-,TRBV7-8,CASSLIRDSSTEAFF,TGTGCCAGCAGCTTGATTAGGGACAGCAGCACTGAAGCTTTCTTT
TRBJ2-7,-,-,TRBV7-2,CASSLRNRANEQYF,TGTGCCAGCAGCTTAAGAAACAGGGCAAACGAGCAGTACTTC
TRBJ2-1,TRBD2,-,TRBV5-1,CASSLGLAGGENEQFF,TGCGCCAGCAGCCTAGGACTAGCGGGAGGTGAGAATGAGCAGTTCTTC
TRBJ2-1,-,-,TRBV6-6,CASSYTRVEQFF,TGTGCCAGCAGTTACACCAGGGTGGAGCAGTTCTTC
TRBJ2-7,TRBD2,-,TRBV5-1,CASSSGLAGQYEQYF,TGCGCCAGCAGCTCGGGACTAGCGGGTCAGTACGAGCAGTACTTC
TRBJ1-6,-,few,TRBV25-1,CASSEGAGGSPLHF,TGTGCCAGCAGTGAAGGCGCGGGGGGCTCACCCCTCCACTTT
TRBJ2-3,TRBD2,-,TRBV5-6,CASSSFGTSGRTTDTQYF,TGTGCCAGCAGCTCCTTTGGGACTAGCGGGCGGACCACAGATACGCAGTATTTT
TRBJ2-3,TRBD2,-,TRBV11-3,CASSLSGRVTDTQYF,TGTGCCAGCTCATTGAGCGGGAGGGTCACAGATACGCAGTATTTT
TRBJ1-2,TRBD1,-,TRBV5-1,CASSWGQGADGYTF,TGCGCCAGCAGCTGGGGACAGGGGGCCGATGGCTACACCTTC
TRBJ2-2,-,-,TRBV6-5,CASSWQRGIGELFF,TGTGCCAGCAGTTGGCAGCGAGGGATCGGGGAGCTGTTTTTT